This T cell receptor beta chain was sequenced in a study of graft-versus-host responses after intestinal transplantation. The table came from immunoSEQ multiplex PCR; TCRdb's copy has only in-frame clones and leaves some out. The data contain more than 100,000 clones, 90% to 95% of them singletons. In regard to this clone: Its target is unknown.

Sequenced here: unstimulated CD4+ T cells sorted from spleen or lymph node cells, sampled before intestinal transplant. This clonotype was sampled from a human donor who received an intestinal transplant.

CDR3 loop: CASTGTVYQPQHF. As DNA, the CDR3 is TGTGCCAGCACCGGGACAGTTTATCAGCCCCAGCATTTT. The chain combines TRBV19 with TRBJ1-5, with 7 nucleotides matching TRBD1. Germline-derived CDR1 and CDR2 are LNHDA and SQIVND (reference sequence). The CDR3 runs 13 residues. V was pared by 9 bases and J by 5 bases, with 7 bases of the junction left unmatched.